The 8 T cell receptor beta chains given below trace back to one sample, sequenced in a study of T cells in Graves' hyperthyroidism and ophthalmopathy. The source material, RNA transcripts, was used to amplify TCR beta CDR3 regions. The study used the HTBI primer set for a first-round RT-PCR of the TCR CDR3. TCRdb reprocessed the multiplex PCR reads with MiXCR, giving one entry per CDR3 protein. Of 300,000 to 400,000 distinct CDR3 sequences listed, around 14% are singletons. The sequenced material came from blood. These TCRs come from a woman in her thirties with Graves' hyperthyroidism.

This clonotype was picked up many times. The V gene is TRBV28, the J gene TRBJ1-6; a weak D match, TRBD1 (6 bases). Trimming cost V 5 bases and J 4 bases, with 15 bases left between them. The CDR3 spans 16 residues. Germline lookup yields CDR1 MDHEN and CDR2 SYDVKM. The CDR3, as DNA: TGTGCCAGCAGTACCCGCGTGAGGGGGTATAATTCACCCCTCCACTTT. Its protein is CASSTRVRGYNSPLHF.

This clonotype has only a few counts. The chain employs TRBV30 and TRBJ1-5; 8 bases fit TRBD1. This CDR3 is 13 amino acids long. Germline CDR1 GTSNPN, CDR2 SVGIG (reference sequence). The V and J ends lost 5 bases and 6 bases, in that order; junction bases with no gene match: 6. The CDR3 sequence: CAWSQGASQPQHF. DNA of the CDR3: TGTGCCTGGTCGCAGGGGGCTAGTCAGCCCCAGCATTTT.

The V and J genes are TRBV20-1 and TRBJ1-1, with 10 bases matching TRBD1. V lost 4 bases and J lost 3; bases outside the gene matches: 5. Per the germline V gene, CDR1 is DFQATT and CDR2 is SNEGSKA (reference sequence). This CDR3 spans 14 amino acids. DNA of the CDR3: TGCAGTGCTAACCCCGGGACAGGGGACACTGAAGCTTTCTTT. It translates to CSANPGTGDTEAFF.

Many counts were recorded for this clonotype. The chain employs TRBV2 and TRBJ2-4, with 8 bases fitting TRBD1. The V gene's germline CDR1 is SNHLY and CDR2 FYNNEI. Trimming cost V 6 bases and J 1 base; bases outside gene matches: 5. This CDR3 comprises 15 residues. DNA for the CDR3: TGTGCCAGCAGAACCCGGGACAGGGCCAAAAACATTCAGTACTTC. Translated, it gives CASRTRDRAKNIQYF.

This clonotype appeared many times. This chain uses TRBV28 with TRBJ2-1, with D perhaps TRBD2 (7 bases). This CDR3 is built from 16 residues. The V end was cut by 4 bases, the J end by 3 bases, with 16 bases between. Looked up from germline, CDR1 is MDHEN and CDR2 is SYDVKM. The CDR3 DNA sequence: TGTGCCAGCAGTTCCCTCGCGGGGGCGGACTACAATGAGCAGTTCTTC. Translation: CASSSLAGADYNEQFF.

This clonotype was seen ten or more times. The CDR3, as DNA: TGTGCCAGCAGTTTATTCGGGCAGGCCTCCTACGAGCAGTACTTC. Translating gives CASSLFGQASYEQYF. The chain carries TRBV28 and TRBJ2-7; D remains unclear. The V and J ends lost 1 base and 0 bases respectively, with 10 bases between them. This CDR3 has 15 amino acids. Germline lookup yields CDR1 MDHEN and CDR2 SYDVKM.

The chain employs TRBV9 and TRBJ2-3; 7 nucleotides line up with TRBD2. The J segment lost 4 bases and the V segment lost 2 bases, leaving 10 bases of the junction unmatched. Germline V gene data show CDR1 as SGDLS and CDR2 as YYNGEE. The CDR3 runs 16 residues. CDR3 DNA sequence: TGTGCCAGCAGCGTCAGTCCTAGCGGCGTACCAGATACGCAGTATTTT. Protein product: CASSVSPSGVPDTQYF. Filled out from reference TRBV9 and TRBJ2-3, the complete variable domain reads DSGVTQTPKHLITATGQRVTLRCSPRSGDLSVYWYQQSLDQGLQFLIQYYNGEERAKGNILERFSAQQFPDLHSELNLSSLELGDSALYFCASSVSPSGVPDTQYFGPGTRLTVL.

The V gene is TRBV19, the J gene TRBJ1-4, with D possibly being TRBD1 (5 bases). CDR3 length equals 12 residues. Trimming took 6 bases from V and 8 from J, leaving 10 bases between them. Germline values: CDR1 LNHDA, CDR2 SQIVND (reference sequence). CDR3 sequence: CASRQGYEKLFF. The DNA for the CDR3 is TGTGCCAGTAGGCAGGGATACGAAAAACTGTTTTTT.